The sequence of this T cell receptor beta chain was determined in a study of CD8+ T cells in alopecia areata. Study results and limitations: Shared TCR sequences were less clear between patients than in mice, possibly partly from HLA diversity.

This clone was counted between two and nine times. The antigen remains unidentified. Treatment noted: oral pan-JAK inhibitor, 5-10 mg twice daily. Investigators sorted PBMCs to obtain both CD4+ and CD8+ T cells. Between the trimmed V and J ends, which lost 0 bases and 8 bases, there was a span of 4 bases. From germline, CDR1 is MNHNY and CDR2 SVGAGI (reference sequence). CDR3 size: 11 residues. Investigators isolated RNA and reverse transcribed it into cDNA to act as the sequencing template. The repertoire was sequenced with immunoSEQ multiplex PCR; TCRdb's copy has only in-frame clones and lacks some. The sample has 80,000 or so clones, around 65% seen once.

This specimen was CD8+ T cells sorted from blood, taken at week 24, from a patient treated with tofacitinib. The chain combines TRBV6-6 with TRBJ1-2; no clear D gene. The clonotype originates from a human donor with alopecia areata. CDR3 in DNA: TGTGCCAGCAGTTACTCAGAGGGCTACACCTTC. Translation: CASSYSEGYTF.